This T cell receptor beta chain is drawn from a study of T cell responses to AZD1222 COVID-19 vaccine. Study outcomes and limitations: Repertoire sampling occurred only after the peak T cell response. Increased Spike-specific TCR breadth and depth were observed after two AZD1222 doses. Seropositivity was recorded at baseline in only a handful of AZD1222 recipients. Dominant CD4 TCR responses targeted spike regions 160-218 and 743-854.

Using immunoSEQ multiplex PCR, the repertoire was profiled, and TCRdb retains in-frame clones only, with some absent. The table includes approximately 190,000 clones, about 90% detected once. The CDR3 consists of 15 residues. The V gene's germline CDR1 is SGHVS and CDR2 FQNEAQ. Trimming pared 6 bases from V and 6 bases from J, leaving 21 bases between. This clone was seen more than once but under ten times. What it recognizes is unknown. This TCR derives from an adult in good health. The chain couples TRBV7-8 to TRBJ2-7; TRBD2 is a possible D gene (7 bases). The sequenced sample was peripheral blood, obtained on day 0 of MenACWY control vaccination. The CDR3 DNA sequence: TGTGCCAGCAGGCTTAGGTCGGGGGGCTCGAGCGAGCAGTACTTC. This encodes CASRLRSGGSSEQYF. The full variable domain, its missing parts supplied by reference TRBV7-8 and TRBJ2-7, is GAGVSQSPRYKVAKRGQDVALRCDPISGHVSLFWYQQALGQGPEFLTYFQNEAQLDKSGLPSDRFFAERPEGSVSTLKIQRTQQEDSAVYLCASRLRSGGSSEQYFGPGTRLTVT.